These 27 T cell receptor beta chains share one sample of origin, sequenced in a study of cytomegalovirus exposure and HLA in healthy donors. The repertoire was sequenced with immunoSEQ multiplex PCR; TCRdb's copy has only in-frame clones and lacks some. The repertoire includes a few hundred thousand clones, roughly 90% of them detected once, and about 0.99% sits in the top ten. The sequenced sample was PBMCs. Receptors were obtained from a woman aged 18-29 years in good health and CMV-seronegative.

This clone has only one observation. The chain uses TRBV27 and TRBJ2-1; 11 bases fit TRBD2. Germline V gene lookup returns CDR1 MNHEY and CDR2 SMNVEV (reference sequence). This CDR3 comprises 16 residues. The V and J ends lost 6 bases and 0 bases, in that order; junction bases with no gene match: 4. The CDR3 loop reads CASSRGLAGSYNEQFF. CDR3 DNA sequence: TGTGCCAGCAGCCGAGGACTAGCGGGCTCCTACAATGAGCAGTTCTTC.

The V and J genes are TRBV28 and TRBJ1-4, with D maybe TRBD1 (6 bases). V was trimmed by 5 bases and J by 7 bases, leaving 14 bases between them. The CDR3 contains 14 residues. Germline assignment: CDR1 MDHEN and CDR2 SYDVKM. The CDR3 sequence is CASSLGGASEKLFF. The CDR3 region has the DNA TGTGCCAGCAGTCTCGGGGGGGCGAGTGAAAAACTGTTTTTT.

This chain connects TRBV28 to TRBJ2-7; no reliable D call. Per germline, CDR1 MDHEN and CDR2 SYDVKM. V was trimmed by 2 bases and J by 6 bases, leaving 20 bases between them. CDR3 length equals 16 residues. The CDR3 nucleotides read TGTGCCAGCAGTTTAGTTTTTGGGTCTGGCTCGGGCGAGCAGTACTTC. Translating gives CASSLVFGSGSGEQYF.

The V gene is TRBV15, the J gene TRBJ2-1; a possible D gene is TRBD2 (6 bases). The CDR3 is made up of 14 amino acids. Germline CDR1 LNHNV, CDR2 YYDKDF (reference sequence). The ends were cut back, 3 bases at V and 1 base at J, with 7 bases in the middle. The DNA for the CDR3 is TGTGCCACCAGCAGGGGAGGTTCCTACAATGAGCAGTTCTTC. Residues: CATSRGGSYNEQFF.

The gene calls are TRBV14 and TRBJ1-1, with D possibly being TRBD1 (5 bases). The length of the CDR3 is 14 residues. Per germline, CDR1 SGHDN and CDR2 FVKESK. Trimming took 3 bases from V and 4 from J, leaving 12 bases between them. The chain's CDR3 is CASSHSTAGTEAFF. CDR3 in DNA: TGTGCCAGCAGCCACTCGACAGCAGGCACTGAAGCTTTCTTT. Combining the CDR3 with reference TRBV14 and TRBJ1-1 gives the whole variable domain EAGVTQFPSHSVIEKGQTVTLRCDPISGHDNLYWYRRVMGKEIKFLLHFVKESKQDESGMPNNRFLAERTGGTYSTLKVQPAELEDSGVYFCASSHSTAGTEAFFGQGTRLTVV.

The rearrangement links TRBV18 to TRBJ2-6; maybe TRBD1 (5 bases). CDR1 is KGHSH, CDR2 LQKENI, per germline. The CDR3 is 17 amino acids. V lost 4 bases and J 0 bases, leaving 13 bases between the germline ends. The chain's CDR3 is CASSRTLQSSGANVLTF. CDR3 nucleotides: TGTGCCAGCTCACGGACACTACAAAGCTCTGGGGCCAACGTCCTGACTTTC.

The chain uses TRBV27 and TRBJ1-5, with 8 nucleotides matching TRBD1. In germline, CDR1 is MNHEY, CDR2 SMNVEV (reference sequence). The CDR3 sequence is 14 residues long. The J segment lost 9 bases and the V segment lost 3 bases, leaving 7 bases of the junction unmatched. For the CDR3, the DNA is TGTGCCAGCAGTTTGTGGGACGGACAGGGGCCCCAGCATTTT. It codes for CASSLWDGQGPQHF.

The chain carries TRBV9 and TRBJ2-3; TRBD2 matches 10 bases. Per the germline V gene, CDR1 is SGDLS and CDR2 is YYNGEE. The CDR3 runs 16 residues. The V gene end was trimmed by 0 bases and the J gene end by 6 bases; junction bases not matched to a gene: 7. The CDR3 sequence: CASSVGEREGRDTQYF. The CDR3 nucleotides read TGTGCCAGCAGCGTAGGGGAGCGGGAGGGCCGCGATACGCAGTATTTT. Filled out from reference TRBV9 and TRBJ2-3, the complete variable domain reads DSGVTQTPKHLITATGQRVTLRCSPRSGDLSVYWYQQSLDQGLQFLIQYYNGEERAKGNILERFSAQQFPDLHSELNLSSLELGDSALYFCASSVGEREGRDTQYFGPGTRLTVL.

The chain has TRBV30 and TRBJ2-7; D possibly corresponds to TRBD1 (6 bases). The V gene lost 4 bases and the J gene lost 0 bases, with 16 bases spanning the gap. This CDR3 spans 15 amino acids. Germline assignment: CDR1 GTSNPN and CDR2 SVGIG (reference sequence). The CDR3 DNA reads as TGTGCCTGGAATCAGGGGAGAACGGCCTCCTACGAGCAGTACTTC. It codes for CAWNQGRTASYEQYF.

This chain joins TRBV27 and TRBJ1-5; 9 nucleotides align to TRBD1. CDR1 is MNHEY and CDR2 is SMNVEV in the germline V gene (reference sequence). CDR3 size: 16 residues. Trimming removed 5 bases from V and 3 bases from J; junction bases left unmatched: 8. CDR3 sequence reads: CASSGGTGRNNQPQHF. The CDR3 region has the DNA TGTGCCAGCAGTGGTGGGACAGGGAGAAACAATCAGCCCCAGCATTTT.

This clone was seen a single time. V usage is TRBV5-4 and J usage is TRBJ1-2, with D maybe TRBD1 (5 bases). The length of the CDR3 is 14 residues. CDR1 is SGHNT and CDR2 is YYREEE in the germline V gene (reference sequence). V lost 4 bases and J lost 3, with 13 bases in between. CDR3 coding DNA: TGTGCCAGCAGCCCGGACAAGAAAGACTATGGCTACACCTTC. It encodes CASSPDKKDYGYTF.

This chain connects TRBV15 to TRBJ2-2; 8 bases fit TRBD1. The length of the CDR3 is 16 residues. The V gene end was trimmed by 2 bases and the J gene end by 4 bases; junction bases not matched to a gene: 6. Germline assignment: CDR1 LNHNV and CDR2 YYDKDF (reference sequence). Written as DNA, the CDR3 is TGTGCCACCAGCAGACCCGGACAGGGACGCACCGGGGAGCTGTTTTTT. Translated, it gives CATSRPGQGRTGELFF.

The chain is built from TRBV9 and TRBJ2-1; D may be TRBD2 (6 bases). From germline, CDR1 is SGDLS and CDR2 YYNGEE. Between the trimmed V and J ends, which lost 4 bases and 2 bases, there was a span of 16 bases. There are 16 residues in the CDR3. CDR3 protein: CASSPRRGTAYNEQFF. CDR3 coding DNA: TGTGCCAGCAGCCCCCGACGCGGGACTGCCTACAATGAGCAGTTCTTC.

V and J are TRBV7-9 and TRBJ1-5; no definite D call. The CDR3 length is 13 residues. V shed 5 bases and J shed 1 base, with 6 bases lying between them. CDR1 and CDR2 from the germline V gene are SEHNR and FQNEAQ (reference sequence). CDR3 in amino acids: CASSPGSNQPQHF. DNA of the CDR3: TGTGCCAGCAGCCCAGGCAGCAATCAGCCCCAGCATTTT.

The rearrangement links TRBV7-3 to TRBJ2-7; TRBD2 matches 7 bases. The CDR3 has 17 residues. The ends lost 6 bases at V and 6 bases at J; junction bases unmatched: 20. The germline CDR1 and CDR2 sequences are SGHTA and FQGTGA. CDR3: CASSTTNQGLVSGEQYF. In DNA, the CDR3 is TGTGCCAGCAGTACGACCAACCAAGGACTAGTTTCTGGCGAGCAGTACTTC. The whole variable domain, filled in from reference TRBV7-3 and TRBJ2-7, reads GAGVSQTPSNKVTEKGKYVELRCDPISGHTALYWYRQSLGQGPEFLIYFQGTGAADDSGLPNDRFFAVRPEGSVSTLKIQRTERGDSAVYLCASSTTNQGLVSGEQYFGPGTRLTVT.

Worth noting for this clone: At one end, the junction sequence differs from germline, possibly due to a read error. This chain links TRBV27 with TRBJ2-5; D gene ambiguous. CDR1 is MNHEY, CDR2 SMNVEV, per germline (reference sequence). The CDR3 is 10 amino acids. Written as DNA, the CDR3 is TGTGCCAGCACAGCAGAGGCCCAGTACTTC. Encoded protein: CASTAEAQYF.

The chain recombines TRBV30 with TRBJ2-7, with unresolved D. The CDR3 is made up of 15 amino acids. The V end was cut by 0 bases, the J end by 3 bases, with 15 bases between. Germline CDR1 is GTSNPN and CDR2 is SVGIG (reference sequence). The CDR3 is CAWSVAAVVVYEQYF. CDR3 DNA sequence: TGTGCCTGGAGTGTGGCGGCAGTCGTCGTCTACGAGCAGTACTTC.

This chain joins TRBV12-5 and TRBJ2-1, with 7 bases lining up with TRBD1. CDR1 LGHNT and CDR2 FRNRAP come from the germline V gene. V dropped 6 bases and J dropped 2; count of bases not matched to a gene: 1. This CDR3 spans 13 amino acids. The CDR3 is CASGGTAYNEQFF. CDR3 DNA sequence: TGTGCTAGTGGCGGGACAGCCTACAATGAGCAGTTCTTC.

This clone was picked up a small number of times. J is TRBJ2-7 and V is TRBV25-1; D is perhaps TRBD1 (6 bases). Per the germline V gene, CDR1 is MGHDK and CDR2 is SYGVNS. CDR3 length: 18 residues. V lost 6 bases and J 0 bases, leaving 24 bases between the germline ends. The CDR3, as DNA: TGTGCCAGCAGCCCTCCAGGGGAATTTGACAAAACCTCCTACGAGCAGTACTTC. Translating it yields CASSPPGEFDKTSYEQYF.

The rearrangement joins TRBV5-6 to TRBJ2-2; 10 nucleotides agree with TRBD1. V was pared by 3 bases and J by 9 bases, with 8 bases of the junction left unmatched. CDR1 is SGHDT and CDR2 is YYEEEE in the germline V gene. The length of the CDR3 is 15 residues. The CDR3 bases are TGTGCCAGCAGCTCCCGACAGGGGGCGCGCAGGGAGCTGTTTTTT. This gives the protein CASSSRQGARRELFF.

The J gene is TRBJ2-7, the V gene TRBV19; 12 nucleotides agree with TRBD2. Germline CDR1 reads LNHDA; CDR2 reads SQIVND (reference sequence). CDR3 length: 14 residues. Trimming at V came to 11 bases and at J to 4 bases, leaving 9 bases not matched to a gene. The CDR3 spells CASSSGRAAYEQYF. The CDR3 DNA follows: TGTGCCTCCTCTAGCGGGAGGGCGGCGTACGAGCAGTACTTC.

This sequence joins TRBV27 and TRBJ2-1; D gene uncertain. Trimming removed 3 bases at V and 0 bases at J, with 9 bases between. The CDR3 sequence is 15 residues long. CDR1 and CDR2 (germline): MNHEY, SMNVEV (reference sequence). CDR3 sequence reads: CASSFSYSSYNEQFF. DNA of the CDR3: TGTGCCAGCAGTTTTAGCTATAGCTCCTACAATGAGCAGTTCTTC.

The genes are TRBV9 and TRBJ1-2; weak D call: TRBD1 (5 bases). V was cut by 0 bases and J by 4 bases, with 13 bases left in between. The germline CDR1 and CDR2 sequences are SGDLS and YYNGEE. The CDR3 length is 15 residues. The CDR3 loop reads CASSVGAGKSYGYTF. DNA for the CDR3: TGTGCCAGCAGCGTAGGAGCAGGGAAGAGCTATGGCTACACCTTC. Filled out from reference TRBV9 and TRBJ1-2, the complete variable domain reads DSGVTQTPKHLITATGQRVTLRCSPRSGDLSVYWYQQSLDQGLQFLIQYYNGEERAKGNILERFSAQQFPDLHSELNLSSLELGDSALYFCASSVGAGKSYGYTFGSGTRLTVV.

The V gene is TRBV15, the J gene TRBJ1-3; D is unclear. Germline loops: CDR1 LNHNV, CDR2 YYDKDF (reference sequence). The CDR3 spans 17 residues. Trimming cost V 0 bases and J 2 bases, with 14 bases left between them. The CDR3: CATSRDTLGRPGNTIYF. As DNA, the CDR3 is TGTGCCACCAGCAGAGACACCCTTGGCAGGCCTGGAAACACCATATATTTT.

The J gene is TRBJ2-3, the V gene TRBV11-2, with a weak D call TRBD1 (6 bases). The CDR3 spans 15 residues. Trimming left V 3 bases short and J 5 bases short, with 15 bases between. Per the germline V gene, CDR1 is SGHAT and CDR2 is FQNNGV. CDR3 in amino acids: CASSFTGNLGDTQYF. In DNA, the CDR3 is TGTGCCAGCAGCTTTACAGGGAACCTAGGAGATACGCAGTATTTT.

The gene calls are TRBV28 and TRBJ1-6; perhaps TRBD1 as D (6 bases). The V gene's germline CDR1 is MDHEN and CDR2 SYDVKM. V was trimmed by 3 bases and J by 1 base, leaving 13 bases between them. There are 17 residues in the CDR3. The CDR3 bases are TGTGCCAGCAGTTTTCCCAGGGGAGGGTCCTATAATTCACCCCTCCACTTT. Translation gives CASSFPRGGSYNSPLHF.

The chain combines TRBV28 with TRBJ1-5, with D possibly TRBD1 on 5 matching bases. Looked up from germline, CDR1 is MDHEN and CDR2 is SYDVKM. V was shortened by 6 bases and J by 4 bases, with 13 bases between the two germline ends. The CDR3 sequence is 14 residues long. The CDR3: CASRVGGINQPQHF. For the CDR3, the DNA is TGTGCCAGCAGGGTGGGGGGTATTAATCAGCCCCAGCATTTT.